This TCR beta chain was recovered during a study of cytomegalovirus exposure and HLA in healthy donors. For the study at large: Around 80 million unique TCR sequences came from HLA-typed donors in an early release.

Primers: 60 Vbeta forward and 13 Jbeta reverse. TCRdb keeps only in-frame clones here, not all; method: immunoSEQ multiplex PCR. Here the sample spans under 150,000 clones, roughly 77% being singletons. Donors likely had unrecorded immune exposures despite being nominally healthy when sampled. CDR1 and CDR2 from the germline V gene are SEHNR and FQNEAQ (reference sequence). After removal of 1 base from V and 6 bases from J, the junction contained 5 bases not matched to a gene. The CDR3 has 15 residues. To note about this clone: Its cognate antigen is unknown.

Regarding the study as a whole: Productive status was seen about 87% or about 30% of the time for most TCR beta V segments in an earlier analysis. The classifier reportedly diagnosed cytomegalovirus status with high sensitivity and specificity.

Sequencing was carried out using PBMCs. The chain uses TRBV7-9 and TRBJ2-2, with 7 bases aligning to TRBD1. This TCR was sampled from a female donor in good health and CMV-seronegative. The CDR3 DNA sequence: TGTGCCAGCAGCTTAGGAGGGGGCGCGTCCGGGGAGCTGTTTTTT. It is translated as CASSLGGGASGELFF.